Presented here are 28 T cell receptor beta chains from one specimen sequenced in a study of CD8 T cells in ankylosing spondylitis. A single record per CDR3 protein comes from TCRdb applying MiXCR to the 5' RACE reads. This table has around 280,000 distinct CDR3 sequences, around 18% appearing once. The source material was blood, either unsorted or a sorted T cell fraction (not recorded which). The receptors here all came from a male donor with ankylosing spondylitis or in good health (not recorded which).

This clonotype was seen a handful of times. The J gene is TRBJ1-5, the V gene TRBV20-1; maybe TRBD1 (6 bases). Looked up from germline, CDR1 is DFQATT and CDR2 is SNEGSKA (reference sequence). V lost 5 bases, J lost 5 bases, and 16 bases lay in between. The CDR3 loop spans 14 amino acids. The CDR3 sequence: CSARTGQSDQPQHF. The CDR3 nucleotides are TGCAGTGCTCGCACTGGACAGAGCGATCAGCCCCAGCATTTT.

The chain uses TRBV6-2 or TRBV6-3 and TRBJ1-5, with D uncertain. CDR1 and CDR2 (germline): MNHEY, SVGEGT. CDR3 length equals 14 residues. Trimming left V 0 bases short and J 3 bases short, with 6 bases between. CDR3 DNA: TGTGCCAGCAGTTACTCTGGCAACAATCAGCCCCAGCATTTT. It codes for CASSYSGNNQPQHF.

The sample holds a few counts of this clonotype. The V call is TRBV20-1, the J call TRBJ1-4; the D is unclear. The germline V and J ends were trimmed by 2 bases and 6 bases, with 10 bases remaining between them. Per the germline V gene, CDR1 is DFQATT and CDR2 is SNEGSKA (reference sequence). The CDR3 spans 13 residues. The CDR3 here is CSARNGKDEKLFF. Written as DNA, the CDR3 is TGCAGTGCTAGAAATGGGAAAGATGAAAAACTGTTTTTT.

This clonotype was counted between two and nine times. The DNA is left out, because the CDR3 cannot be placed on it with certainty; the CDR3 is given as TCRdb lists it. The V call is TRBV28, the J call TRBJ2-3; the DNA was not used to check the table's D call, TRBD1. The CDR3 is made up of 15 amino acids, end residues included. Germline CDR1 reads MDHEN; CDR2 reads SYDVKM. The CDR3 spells CASSSSGQGIHTQYF.

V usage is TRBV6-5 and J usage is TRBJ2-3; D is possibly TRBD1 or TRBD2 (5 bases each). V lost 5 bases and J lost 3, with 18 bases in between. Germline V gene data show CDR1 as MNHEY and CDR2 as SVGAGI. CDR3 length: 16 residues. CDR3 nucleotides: TGTGCCAGCAGTGTACTAGTTTCGGGACCGACAGATACGCAGTATTTT. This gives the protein CASSVLVSGPTDTQYF.

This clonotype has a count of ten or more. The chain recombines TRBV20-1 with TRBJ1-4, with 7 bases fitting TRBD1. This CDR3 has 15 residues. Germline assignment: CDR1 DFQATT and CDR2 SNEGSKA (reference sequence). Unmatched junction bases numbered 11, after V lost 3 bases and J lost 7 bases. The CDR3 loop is CSARPPDRAGEKLFF. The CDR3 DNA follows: TGCAGTGCTAGGCCTCCAGACAGGGCGGGTGAAAAACTGTTTTTT.

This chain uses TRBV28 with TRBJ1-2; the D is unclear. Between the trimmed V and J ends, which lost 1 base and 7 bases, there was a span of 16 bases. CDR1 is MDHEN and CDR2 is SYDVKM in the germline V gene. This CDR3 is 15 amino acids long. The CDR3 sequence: CASSLLLGPQAGYTF. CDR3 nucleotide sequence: TGTGCCAGCAGTTTATTGCTCGGGCCGCAGGCTGGCTACACCTTC.

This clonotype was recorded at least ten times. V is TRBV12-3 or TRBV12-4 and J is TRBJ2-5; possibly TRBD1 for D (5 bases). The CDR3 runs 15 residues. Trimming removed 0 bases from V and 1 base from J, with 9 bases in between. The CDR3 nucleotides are TGTGCCAGCAGTTTAGCGGGGCACTTCCAAGAGACCCAGTACTTC. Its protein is CASSLAGHFQETQYF.

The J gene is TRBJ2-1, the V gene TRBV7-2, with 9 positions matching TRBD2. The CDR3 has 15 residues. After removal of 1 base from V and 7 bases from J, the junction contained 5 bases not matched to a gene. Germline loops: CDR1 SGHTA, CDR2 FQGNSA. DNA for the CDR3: TGTGCCAGCAGCTTAGGCGGGGGGGCGAGTAATGAGCAGTTCTTC. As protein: CASSLGGGASNEQFF. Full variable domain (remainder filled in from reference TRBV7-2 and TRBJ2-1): GAGVSQSPSNKVTEKGKDVELRCDPISGHTALYWYRQSLGQGLEFLIYFQGNSAPDKSGLPSDRFSAERTGGSVSTLTIQRTQQEDSAVYLCASSLGGGASNEQFFGPGTRLTVL.

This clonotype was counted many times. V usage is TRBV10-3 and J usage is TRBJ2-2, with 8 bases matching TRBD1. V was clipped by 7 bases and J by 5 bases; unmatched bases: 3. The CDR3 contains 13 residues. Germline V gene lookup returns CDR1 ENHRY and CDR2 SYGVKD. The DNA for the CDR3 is TGTGCCATCAAGGGACAGGTGACCGGGGAGCTGTTTTTT. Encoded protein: CAIKGQVTGELFF.

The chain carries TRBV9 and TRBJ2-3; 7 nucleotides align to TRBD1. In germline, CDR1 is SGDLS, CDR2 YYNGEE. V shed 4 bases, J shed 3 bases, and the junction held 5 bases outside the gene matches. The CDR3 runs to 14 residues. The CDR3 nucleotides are TGTGCCAGCAGCATACAGGGGTATACAGATACGCAGTATTTT. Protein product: CASSIQGYTDTQYF.

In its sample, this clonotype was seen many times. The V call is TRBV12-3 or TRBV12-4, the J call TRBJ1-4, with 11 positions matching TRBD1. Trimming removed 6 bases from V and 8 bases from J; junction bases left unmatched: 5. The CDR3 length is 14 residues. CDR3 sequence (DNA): TGTGCCAGCAGGTCCGGGACAGGGGGAGAAAAACTGTTTTTT. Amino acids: CASRSGTGGEKLFF.

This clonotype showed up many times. CDR3 in DNA: TGTGCCACCAGCAGAGCCCTCCGGACCCAGTACTTC. Its translation is CATSRALRTQYF. J is TRBJ2-5 and V is TRBV15; D remains unclear. V gave up 1 base and J gave up 7 bases, with 7 bases separating them. Germline values: CDR1 LNHNV, CDR2 YYDKDF (reference sequence). CDR3 length equals 12 residues.

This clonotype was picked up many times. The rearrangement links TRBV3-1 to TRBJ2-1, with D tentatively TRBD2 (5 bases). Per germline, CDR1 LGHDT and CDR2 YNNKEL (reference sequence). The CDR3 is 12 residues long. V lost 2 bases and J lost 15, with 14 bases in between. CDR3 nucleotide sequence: TGTGCCAGCAGCCAACTGGACTCATCCCGGTTCTTC. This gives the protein CASSQLDSSRFF.

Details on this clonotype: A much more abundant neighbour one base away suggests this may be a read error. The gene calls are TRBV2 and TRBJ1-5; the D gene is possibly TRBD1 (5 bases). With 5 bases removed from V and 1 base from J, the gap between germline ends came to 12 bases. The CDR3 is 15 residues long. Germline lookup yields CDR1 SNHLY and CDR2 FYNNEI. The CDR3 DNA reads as TGTGCCAGCAGTCCCGGGGGGGTAAGCAATCAGCCCCAGCATTTT. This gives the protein CASSPGGVSNQPQHF.

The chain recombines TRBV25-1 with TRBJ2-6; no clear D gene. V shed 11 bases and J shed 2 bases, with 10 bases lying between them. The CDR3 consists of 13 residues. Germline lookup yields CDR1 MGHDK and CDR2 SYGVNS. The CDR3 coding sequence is TGTGCCTCTCTGCGGACTGGGGCCAACGTCCTGACTTTC. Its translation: CASLRTGANVLTF.

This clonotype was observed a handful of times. CDR3 bases: TGTGCTCAGTCGAGTGTACTCTCCTACGAGCAGTACGTC. This encodes CAQSSVLSYEQYV. This chain joins TRBV9 and TRBJ2-7; D is ambiguous. Germline CDR1 SGDLS, CDR2 YYNGEE. The CDR3 covers 13 residues.

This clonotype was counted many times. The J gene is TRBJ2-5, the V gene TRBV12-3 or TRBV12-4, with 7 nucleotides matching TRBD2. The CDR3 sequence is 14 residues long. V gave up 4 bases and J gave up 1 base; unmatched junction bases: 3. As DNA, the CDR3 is TGTGCCAGCAGTTCAACGGGGGGCCAAGAGACCCAGTACTTC. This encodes CASSSTGGQETQYF.

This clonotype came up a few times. The CDR3: CATSDGYQETQYF. The CDR3 region has the DNA TGTGCCACCAGTGATGGCTACCAAGAGACCCAGTACTTC. V usage is TRBV24-1 and J usage is TRBJ2-5; D ambiguous. Germline CDR1 and CDR2: KGHDR and SFDVKD. The CDR3 runs 13 residues. Trimming pared 3 bases from V and 0 bases from J, leaving 4 bases between.

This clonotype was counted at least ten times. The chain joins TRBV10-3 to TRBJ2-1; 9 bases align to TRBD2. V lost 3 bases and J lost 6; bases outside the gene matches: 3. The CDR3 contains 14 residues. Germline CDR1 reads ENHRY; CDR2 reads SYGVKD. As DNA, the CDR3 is TGTGCCATCAGTGAAGGCGGGAGGGGCAATGAGCAGTTCTTC. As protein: CAISEGGRGNEQFF.

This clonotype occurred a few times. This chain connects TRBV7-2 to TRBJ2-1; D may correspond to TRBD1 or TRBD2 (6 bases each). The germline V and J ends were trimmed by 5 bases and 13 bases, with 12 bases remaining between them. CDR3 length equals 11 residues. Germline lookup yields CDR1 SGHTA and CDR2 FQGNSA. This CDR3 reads CASSLGGGQFF. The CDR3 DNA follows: TGTGCCAGCAGCCTAGGAGGGGGTCAGTTCTTC.

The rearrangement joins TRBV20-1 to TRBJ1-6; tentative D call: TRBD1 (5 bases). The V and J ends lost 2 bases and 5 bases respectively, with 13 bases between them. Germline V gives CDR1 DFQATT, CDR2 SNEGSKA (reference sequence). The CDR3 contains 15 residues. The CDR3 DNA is TGCAGTGCTAGAAGTAGTACAGGTCATAATTCACCCCTCCACTTT. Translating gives CSARSSTGHNSPLHF.

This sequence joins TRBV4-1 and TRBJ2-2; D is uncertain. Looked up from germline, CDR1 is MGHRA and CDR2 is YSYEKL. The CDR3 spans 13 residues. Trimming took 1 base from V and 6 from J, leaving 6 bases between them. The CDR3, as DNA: TGCGCCAGCAGCCAAGGGGTCCCCGGGGAGCTGTTTTTT. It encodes CASSQGVPGELFF.

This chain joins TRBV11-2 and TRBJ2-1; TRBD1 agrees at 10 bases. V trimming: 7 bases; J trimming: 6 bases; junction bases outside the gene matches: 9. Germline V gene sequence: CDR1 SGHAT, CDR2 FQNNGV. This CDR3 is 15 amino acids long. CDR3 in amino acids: CASTRGTGAINEQFF. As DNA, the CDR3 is TGTGCCAGCACCAGGGGGACAGGGGCTATCAATGAGCAGTTCTTC.

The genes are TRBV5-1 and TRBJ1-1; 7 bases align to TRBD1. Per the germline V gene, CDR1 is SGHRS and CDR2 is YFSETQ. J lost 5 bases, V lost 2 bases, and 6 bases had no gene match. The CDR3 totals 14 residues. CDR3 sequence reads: CASSLEGAQTEAFF. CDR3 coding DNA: TGCGCCAGCAGCTTAGAGGGGGCGCAGACTGAAGCTTTCTTT.

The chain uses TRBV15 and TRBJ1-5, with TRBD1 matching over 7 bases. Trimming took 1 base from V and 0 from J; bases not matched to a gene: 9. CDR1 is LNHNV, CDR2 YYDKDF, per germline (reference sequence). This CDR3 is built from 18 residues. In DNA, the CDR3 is TGTGCCACCAGCAGAGGTAGACAGGGTCGGGGTAGCAATCAGCCCCAGCATTTT. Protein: CATSRGRQGRGSNQPQHF.

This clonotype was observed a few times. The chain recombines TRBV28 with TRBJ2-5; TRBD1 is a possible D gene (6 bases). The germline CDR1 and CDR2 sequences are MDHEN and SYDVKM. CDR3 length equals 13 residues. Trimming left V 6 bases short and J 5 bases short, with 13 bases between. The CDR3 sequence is CASRPTGWETQYF. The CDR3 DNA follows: TGTGCCAGCAGACCTACAGGGTGGGAGACCCAGTACTTC.

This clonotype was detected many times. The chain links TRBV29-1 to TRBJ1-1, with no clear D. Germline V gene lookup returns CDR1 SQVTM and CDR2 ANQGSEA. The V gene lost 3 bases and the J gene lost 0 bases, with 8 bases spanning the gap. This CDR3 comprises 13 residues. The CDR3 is CSVDGSLNTEAFF. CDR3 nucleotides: TGCAGCGTTGATGGTTCCCTGAACACTGAAGCTTTCTTT.